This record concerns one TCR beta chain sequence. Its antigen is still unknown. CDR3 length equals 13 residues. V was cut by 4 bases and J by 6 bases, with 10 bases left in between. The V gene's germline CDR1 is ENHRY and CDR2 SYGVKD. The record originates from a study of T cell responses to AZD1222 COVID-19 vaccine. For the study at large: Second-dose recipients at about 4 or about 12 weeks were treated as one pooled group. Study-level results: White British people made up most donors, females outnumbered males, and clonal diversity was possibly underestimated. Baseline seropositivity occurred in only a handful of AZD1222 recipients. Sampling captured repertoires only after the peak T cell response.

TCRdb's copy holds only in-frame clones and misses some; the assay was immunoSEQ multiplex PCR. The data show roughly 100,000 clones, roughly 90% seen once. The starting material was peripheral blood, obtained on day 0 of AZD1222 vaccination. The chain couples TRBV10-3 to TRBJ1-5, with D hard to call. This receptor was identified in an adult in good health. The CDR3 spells CAISGGVGQPQHF. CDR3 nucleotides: TGTGCCATCAGTGGTGGGGTGGGTCAGCCCCAGCATTTT.